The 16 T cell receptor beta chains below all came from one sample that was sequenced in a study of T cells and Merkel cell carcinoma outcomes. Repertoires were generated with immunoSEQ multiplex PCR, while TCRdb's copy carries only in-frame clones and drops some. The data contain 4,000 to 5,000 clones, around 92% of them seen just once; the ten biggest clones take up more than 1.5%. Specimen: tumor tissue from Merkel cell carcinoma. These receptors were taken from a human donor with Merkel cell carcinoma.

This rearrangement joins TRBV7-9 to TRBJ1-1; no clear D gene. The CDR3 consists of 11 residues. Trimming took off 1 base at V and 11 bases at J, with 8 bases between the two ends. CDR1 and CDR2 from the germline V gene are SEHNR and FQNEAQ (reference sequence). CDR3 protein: CASSLGVGAFF. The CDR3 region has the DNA TGTGCCAGCAGCTTAGGGGTAGGGGCTTTCTTT.

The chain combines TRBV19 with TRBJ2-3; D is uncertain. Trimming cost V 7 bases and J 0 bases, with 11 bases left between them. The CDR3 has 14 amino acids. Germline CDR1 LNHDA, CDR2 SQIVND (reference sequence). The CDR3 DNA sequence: TGTGCCAGTACTCTGTACGCCAGCACAGATACGCAGTATTTT. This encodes CASTLYASTDTQYF.

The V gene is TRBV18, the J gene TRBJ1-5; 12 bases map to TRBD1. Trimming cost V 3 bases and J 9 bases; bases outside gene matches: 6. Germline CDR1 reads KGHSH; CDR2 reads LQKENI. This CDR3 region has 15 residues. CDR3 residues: CASSPTGQGASPQHF. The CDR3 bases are TGTGCCAGCTCACCTACGGGACAGGGGGCATCGCCCCAGCATTTT.

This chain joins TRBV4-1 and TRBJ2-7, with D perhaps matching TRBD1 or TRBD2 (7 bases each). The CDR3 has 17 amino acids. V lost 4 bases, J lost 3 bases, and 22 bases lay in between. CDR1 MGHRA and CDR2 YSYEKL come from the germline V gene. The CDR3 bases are TGCGCCAGCAGCCCAGGGGGAGGGAGGAATATCCTCTACGAGCAGTACTTC. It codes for CASSPGGGRNILYEQYF.

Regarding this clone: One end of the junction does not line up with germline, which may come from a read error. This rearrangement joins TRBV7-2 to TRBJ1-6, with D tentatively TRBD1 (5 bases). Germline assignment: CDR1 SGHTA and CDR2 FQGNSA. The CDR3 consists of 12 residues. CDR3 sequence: CASSLGGGPLHF. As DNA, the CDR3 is TGTGCCAGCAGCTTAGGGGGGGGACCCCTCCATTTT.

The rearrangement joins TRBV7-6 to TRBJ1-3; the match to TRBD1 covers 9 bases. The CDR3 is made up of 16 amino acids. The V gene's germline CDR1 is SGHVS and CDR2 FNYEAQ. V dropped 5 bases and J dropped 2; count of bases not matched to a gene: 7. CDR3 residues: CASSPKDRGTGNTIYF. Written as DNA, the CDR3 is TGTGCCAGCAGCCCGAAGGACAGGGGAACTGGAAACACCATATATTTT.

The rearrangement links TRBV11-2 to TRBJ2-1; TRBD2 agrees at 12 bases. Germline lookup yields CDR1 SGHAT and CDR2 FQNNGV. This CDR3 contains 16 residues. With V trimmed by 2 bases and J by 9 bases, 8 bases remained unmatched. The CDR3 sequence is CASSLTVQGLAGEQFF. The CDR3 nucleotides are TGTGCCAGCAGCTTAACCGTGCAGGGACTAGCGGGTGAGCAGTTCTTC. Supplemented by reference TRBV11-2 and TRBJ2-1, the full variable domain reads EAGVAQSPRYKIIEKRQSVAFWCNPISGHATLYWYQQILGQGPKLLIQFQNNGVVDDSQLPKDRFSAERLKGVDSTLKIQPAKLEDSAVYLCASSLTVQGLAGEQFFGPGTRLTVL.

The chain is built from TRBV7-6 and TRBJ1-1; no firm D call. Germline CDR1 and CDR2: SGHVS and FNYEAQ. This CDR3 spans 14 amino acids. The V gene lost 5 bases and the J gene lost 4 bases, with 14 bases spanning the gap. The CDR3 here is CASSATRAATEAFF. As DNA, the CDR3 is TGTGCCAGCAGCGCTACGCGTGCCGCCACTGAAGCTTTCTTT.

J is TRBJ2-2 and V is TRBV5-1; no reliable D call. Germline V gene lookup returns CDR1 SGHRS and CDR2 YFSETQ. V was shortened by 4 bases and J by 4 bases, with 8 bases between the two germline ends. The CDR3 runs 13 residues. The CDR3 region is CASSPEATGELFF. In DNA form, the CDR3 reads TGCGCCAGCAGCCCCGAGGCCACCGGGGAGCTGTTTTTT.

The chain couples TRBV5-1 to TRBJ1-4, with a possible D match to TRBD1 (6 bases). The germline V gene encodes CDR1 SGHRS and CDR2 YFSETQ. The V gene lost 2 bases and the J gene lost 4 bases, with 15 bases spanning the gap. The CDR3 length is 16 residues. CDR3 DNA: TGCGCCAGCAGCTTAGGCACAGGGAACATTAATGAAAAACTGTTTTTT. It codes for CASSLGTGNINEKLFF.

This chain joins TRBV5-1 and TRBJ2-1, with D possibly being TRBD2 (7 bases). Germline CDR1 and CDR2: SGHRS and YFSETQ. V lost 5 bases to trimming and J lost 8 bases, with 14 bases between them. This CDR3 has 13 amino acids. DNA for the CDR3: TGCGCCAGCAGAGTTGCGGGGGCTCATGAGCAGTTCTTC. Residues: CASRVAGAHEQFF.

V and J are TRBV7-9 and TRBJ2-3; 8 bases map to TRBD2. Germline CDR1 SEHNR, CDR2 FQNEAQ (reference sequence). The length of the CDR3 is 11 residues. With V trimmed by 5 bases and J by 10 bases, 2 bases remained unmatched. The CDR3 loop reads CASSPGGAQYF. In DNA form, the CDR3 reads TGTGCCAGCAGCCCGGGGGGGGCGCAGTATTTT.

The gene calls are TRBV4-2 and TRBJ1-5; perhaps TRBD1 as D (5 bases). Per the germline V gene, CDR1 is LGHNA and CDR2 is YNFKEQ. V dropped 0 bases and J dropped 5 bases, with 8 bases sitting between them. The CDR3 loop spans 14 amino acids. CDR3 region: CASSQDGAYQPQHF. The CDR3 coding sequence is TGTGCCAGCAGCCAAGATGGGGCCTATCAGCCCCAGCATTTT.

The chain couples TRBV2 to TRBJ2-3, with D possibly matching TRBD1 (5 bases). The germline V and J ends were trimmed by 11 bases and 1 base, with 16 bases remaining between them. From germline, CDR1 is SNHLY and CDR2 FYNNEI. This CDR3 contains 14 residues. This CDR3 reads CARSGASGTDTQYF. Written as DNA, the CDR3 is TGTGCCCGAAGTGGGGCCTCCGGCACAGATACGCAGTATTTT.

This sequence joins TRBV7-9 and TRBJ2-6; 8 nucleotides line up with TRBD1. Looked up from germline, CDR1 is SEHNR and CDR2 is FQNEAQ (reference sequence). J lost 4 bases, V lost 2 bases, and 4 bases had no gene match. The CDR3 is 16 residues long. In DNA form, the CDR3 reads TGTGCCAGCAGCTTAACGACAGGGGTCGGGGCCAACGTCCTGACTTTC. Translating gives CASSLTTGVGANVLTF.

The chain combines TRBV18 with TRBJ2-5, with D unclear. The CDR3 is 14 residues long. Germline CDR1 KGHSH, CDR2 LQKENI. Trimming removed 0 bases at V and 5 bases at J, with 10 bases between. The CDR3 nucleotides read TGTGCCAGCTCACCACCCGGCAGTGGGGAGACCCAGTACTTC. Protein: CASSPPGSGETQYF.